This T cell receptor (beta chain) was obtained from a study of post-analysis software for immune sequencing data. Overall study results and limits: Relative to controls, patients had five TRBV segments at higher frequency, with TRBV5-6, TRBV5-1 and TRBV20-1 among these.

This clonotype appeared a single time. No antigen is known for it. CDR1 is MDHEN, CDR2 SYDVKM, per germline. Trimming pared 6 bases from V and 7 bases from J, leaving 15 bases between. The CDR3 totals 13 residues. The TCR beta cDNA libraries carried unique molecular identifiers. MiXCR, applied by TCRdb to the PCR reads, yields one record per CDR3 protein. The data contain about 400,000 distinct CDR3 sequences, roughly 36% of them singletons. What was sequenced was blood. The source is a girl aged 5 to 17 with multiple sclerosis. This chain joins TRBV28 and TRBJ1-1, with D possibly matching TRBD1 (5 bases). The CDR3 protein is CASSPVGVGEAFF. The DNA of the CDR3 is TGTGCCAGCAGCCCAGTGGGGGTTGGTGAAGCTTTCTTT.